Below, one T cell receptor (beta chain) is given with its context. The data originate from a study of chemoradiotherapy in HPV16-positive cancers. Method: immunoSEQ multiplex PCR; TCRdb's copy keeps in-frame clones and lacks some. The sample has approximately 8,500 clones, around 68% seen once; the top ten hold 25% to 40%. The source is a human donor with HPV-associated anogenital cancer. Collection took place from a patient who underwent chemoradiotherapy.

CDR3 sequence: CASSLGPETQYF. Written as DNA, the CDR3 is TGTGCCAGCAGCTTAGGTCCCGAGACCCAGTACTTC. The chain uses TRBV7-8 and TRBJ2-5, with D uncertain. The CDR3 loop spans 12 amino acids. Germline-derived CDR1 and CDR2 are SGHVS and FQNEAQ. Trimming removed 1 base from V and 5 bases from J, with 5 bases in between.